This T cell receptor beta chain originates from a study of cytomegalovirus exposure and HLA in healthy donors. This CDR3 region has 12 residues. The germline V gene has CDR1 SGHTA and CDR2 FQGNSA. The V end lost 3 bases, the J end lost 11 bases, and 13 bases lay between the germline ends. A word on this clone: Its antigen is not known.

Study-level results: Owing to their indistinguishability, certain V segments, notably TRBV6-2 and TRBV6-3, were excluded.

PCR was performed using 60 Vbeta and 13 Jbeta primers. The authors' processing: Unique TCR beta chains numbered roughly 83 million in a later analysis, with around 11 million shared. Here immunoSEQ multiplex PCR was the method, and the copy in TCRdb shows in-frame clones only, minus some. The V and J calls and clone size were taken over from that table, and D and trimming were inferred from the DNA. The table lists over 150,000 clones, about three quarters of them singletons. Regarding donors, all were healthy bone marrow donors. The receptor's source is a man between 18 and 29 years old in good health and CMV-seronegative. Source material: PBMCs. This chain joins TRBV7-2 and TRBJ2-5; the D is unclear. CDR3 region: CASSLLTFQQYF. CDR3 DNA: TGTGCCAGCAGCTTGCTTACCTTCCAGCAGTACTTC.